One sample yielded the 7 T cell receptor beta chains listed below, sequenced in a study of shared clonotypes between healthy human individuals. Positive CCR7 selection of CD45RO-negative cells yielded the naive CD8 cells, and terminally differentiated effector memory CD45RA+ cells were excluded. Assay used: immunoSEQ multiplex PCR; TCRdb lists only in-frame clones, some missing. The sample contains millions of clones, roughly 95% of which appear only once. Sequencing used naive CD8+ T cells sorted from blood. These receptors came from a man younger than 30 in good health.

The chain uses TRBV27 and TRBJ2-1; 12 nucleotides line up with TRBD2. The V gene end was trimmed by 2 bases and the J gene end by 2 bases; junction bases not matched to a gene: 4. Germline V gene data show CDR1 as MNHEY and CDR2 as SMNVEV (reference sequence). The CDR3 totals 17 residues. CDR3 sequence: CASSLLTSGGPYNEQFF. The DNA of the CDR3 is TGTGCCAGCAGTTTACTGACTAGCGGGGGACCCTACAATGAGCAGTTCTTC.

This chain connects TRBV11-3 to TRBJ2-3; 12 bases match TRBD1. The CDR3 length is 15 residues. Germline CDR1 is SGHNT and CDR2 is YENEEA. The trim removed 5 bases at V and 10 bases at J, leaving 10 bases unmatched. The CDR3 spells CASSPGTGGLTAQYF. In DNA form, the CDR3 reads TGTGCCAGCAGCCCAGGGACAGGGGGCCTAACAGCGCAGTATTTT. Using reference TRBV11-3 and TRBJ2-3 for the parts outside the CDR3, the full variable domain is EAGVVQSPRYKIIEKKQPVAFWCNPISGHNTLYWYLQNLGQGPELLIRYENEEAVDDSQLPKDRFSAERLKGVDSTLKIQPAELGDSAVYLCASSPGTGGLTAQYFGPGTRLTVL.

This chain links TRBV29-1 with TRBJ1-2, with D perhaps matching TRBD1 (5 bases). Between the trimmed V and J ends, which lost 0 bases and 14 bases, there was a span of 16 bases. This CDR3 has 12 residues. From germline, CDR1 is SQVTM and CDR2 ANQGSEA. The CDR3: CSVEDEVRERTF. As DNA, the CDR3 is TGCAGCGTTGAAGATGAGGTCAGGGAGAGGACCTTC.

CDR3 sequence: CASSLAPGTEAFF. The DNA of the CDR3 is TGTGCCAGCAGCTTAGCCCCTGGGACTGAAGCTTTCTTT. The chain joins TRBV11-3 to TRBJ1-1; D not certain. This CDR3 spans 13 amino acids. Germline CDR1 is SGHNT and CDR2 is YENEEA. V gave up 1 base and J gave up 5 bases, with 8 bases separating them.

The CDR3 is CASSSPGSETQYF. The CDR3 DNA follows: TGTGCCAGCAGTTCTCCCGGCTCAGAGACCCAGTACTTC. The chain recombines TRBV27 with TRBJ2-5, with unresolved D. Germline CDR1 is MNHEY and CDR2 is SMNVEV (reference sequence). CDR3 length equals 13 residues. V lost 4 bases, J lost 4 bases, and 10 bases lay in between.

Concerning this clone: The sample carries other DNA sequences with the same CDR3. The rearrangement uses TRBV7-9 and TRBJ1-5; no definite D call. V lost 1 base and J 4 bases, leaving 5 bases between the germline ends. From germline, CDR1 is SEHNR and CDR2 FQNEAQ (reference sequence). CDR3 length equals 13 residues. The CDR3 DNA follows: TGTGCCAGCAGCTTAGACGGGAATCAGCCCCAGCATTTT. Protein product: CASSLDGNQPQHF.

The genes are TRBV9 and TRBJ2-3, with D perhaps assigned TRBD1 or TRBD2 (5 bases each). V shed 0 bases and J shed 0 bases, with 17 bases lying between them. The CDR3 has 18 amino acids. Per the germline V gene, CDR1 is SGDLS and CDR2 is YYNGEE. The CDR3 protein is CASSVEGGVGASTDTQYF. Here the CDR3 DNA reads TGTGCCAGCAGCGTAGAGGGTGGTGTCGGGGCTAGCACAGATACGCAGTATTTT. The full variable domain, with the rest looked up from reference TRBV9 and TRBJ2-3, is DSGVTQTPKHLITATGQRVTLRCSPRSGDLSVYWYQQSLDQGLQFLIQYYNGEERAKGNILERFSAQQFPDLHSELNLSSLELGDSALYFCASSVEGGVGASTDTQYFGPGTRLTVL.